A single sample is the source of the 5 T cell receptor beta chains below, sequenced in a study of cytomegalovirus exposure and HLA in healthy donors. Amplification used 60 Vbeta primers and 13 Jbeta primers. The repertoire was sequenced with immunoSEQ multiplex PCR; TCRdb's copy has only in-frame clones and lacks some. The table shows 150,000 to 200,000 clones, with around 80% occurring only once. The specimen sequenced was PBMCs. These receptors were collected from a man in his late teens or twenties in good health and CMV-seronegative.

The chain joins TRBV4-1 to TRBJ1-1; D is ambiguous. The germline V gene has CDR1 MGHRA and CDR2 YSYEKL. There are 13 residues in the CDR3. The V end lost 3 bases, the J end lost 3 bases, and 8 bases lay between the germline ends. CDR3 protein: CASSQGPYTEAFF. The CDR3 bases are TGCGCCAGCAGCCAGGGCCCGTACACTGAAGCTTTCTTT.

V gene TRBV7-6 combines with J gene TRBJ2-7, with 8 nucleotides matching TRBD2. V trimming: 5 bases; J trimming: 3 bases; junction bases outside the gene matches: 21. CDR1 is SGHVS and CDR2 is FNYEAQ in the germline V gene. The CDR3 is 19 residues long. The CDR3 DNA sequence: TGTGCCAGCAGCCTTCCGCGGGTAAGTAGCGGGGTCATCAACTACGAGCAGTACTTC. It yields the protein CASSLPRVSSGVINYEQYF. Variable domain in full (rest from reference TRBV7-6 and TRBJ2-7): GAGVSQSPRYKVTKRGQDVALRCDPISGHVSLYWYRQALGQGPEFLTYFNYEAQQDKSGLPNDRFSAERPEGSISTLTIQRTEQRDSAMYRCASSLPRVSSGVINYEQYFGPGTRLTVT.

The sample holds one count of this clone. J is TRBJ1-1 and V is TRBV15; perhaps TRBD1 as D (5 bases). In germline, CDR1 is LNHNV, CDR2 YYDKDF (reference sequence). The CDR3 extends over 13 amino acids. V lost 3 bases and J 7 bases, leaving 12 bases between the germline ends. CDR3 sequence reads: CATSRIRGVEAFF. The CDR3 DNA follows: TGTGCCACCAGCAGGATCCGGGGGGTTGAAGCTTTCTTT.

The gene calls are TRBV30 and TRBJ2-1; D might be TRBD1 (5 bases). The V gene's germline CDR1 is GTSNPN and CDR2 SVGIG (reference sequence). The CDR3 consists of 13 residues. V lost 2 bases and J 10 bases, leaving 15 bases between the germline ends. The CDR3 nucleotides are TGTGCCTGGAGTCCCAACAGGCCGGAAGAGCAGTTCTTC. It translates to CAWSPNRPEEQFF.

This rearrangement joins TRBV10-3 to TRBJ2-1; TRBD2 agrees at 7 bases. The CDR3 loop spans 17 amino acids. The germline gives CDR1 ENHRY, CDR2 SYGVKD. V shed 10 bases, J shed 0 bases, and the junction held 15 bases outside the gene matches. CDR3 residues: CATEWGGFSSSYNEQFF. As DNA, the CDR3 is TGTGCCACCGAGTGGGGGGGGTTTTCTAGCTCCTACAATGAGCAGTTCTTC.